The entry that follows covers one T cell receptor beta chain sequence. Its antigen is not known. This record belongs to a study of T cell responses to AZD1222 COVID-19 vaccine. Clones were sequenced by immunoSEQ multiplex PCR, and TCRdb holds only the in-frame ones, with some missing. The sample lists approximately 150,000 clones, 85% to 95% occurring once. Study-level findings and limits: Clonal diversity was possibly underestimated; the donors were predominantly white British and more often female. Mapped onto spike, vaccine-associated CD4 TCRs spanned it and were dominant at 160-218 and 743-854. Nearly half of the spike-specific TCRs reportedly recognize variant regions that carry no mutations. Repertoire sampling happened only post peak T cell response.

The sequence was obtained from an adult who had recovered from COVID-19. The sequencing here drew on peripheral blood, taken after recovery from COVID-19.

In DNA form, the CDR3 reads TGTGCCAGCAGCCAACGACTAGCGGGAGCTCCGGCCCAAGAGACCCAGTACTTC. Its protein is CASSQRLAGAPAQETQYF. This sequence joins TRBV7-3 and TRBJ2-5; 12 bases fit TRBD2. The CDR3 has 18 amino acids. Germline CDR1 SGHTA, CDR2 FQGTGA. Trimming at V came to 5 bases and at J to 1 base, leaving 11 bases not matched to a gene.